These 11 T cell receptor beta chains originate from one sample sequenced in a study of blood T cell repertoires in COVID-19 (dated by TCRdb to the early 2020s). Libraries were prepared through the immunoSEQ multiplex PCR assay. Held by TCRdb, this immuneACCESS table contains in-frame sequences only and omits some clones. Under half of the omission traces to an unresolved V gene where checked; the cause of the rest is unknown. Within this sample are about 180,000 clones, with approximately 86% of them counted one time only. The ten top clones hold more than 7.5% of the sample. The material sequenced was peripheral blood. The receptors were gathered from a man between 45 and 60 years old with active or convalescent COVID-19.

The genes are TRBV18 and TRBJ2-3; 9 bases fit TRBD1. The CDR3 loop spans 15 amino acids. Trimming removed 6 bases from V and 4 bases from J; junction bases left unmatched: 8. Germline values: CDR1 KGHSH, CDR2 LQKENI. Here the CDR3 DNA reads TGTGCCAGCTCTCAGAACAGGGGGCAAGCAGATACGCAGTATTTT. Its protein is CASSQNRGQADTQYF.

The rearrangement links TRBV18 to TRBJ2-3; 8 bases match TRBD1. CDR1 and CDR2 (germline): KGHSH, LQKENI. The CDR3 has 15 amino acids. J was trimmed by 1 base and V by 2 bases; bases with no gene match: 2. CDR3 nucleotides: TGTGCCAGCTCACCAGTGACAGGGGGCACAGATACGCAGTATTTT. Its protein is CASSPVTGGTDTQYF.

The chain combines TRBV18 with TRBJ2-5; 12 nucleotides align to TRBD1. Per germline, CDR1 KGHSH and CDR2 LQKENI. The CDR3 is made up of 14 amino acids. V gave up 5 bases and J gave up 5 bases; unmatched junction bases: 3. CDR3 residues: CASSKGQGAETQYF. DNA for the CDR3: TGTGCCAGCTCAAAGGGACAGGGGGCTGAGACCCAGTACTTC.

The J gene is TRBJ1-1, the V gene TRBV2; D unclear. Between the trimmed V and J ends, which lost 4 bases and 4 bases, there was a span of 13 bases. Germline lookup yields CDR1 SNHLY and CDR2 FYNNEI. The CDR3 extends over 14 amino acids. The CDR3 DNA is TGTGCCAGCAGTGTCACGGGGAAGGGCACTGAAGCTTTCTTT. As protein: CASSVTGKGTEAFF.

This clone was recorded only once. This sequence joins TRBV7-3 and TRBJ2-6; D is perhaps TRBD1 (6 bases). Germline lookup yields CDR1 SGHTA and CDR2 FQGTGA. The CDR3 runs 18 residues. The germline V and J ends were trimmed by 1 base and 0 bases, with 13 bases remaining between them. The CDR3 DNA sequence: TGTGCCAGCAGCTTAAACCCAGGGGCTACCTCTGGGGCCAACGTCCTGACTTTC. Protein product: CASSLNPGATSGANVLTF. The full variable domain, in which reference TRBV7-3 and TRBJ2-6 provide the parts outside the CDR3, is GAGVSQTPSNKVTEKGKYVELRCDPISGHTALYWYRQSLGQGPEFLIYFQGTGAADDSGLPNDRFFAVRPEGSVSTLKIQRTERGDSAVYLCASSLNPGATSGANVLTFGAGSRLTVL.

The V gene is TRBV11-2, the J gene TRBJ2-7; 7 nucleotides agree with TRBD2. J gave up 2 bases and V 5 bases, and 9 bases lay outside the gene matches. The CDR3 runs 15 residues. Germline CDR1 reads SGHAT; CDR2 reads FQNNGV. CDR3 DNA sequence: TGTGCCAGCAGCCCTATGCTAGCGGTAGCCTACGAGCAGTACTTC. It yields the protein CASSPMLAVAYEQYF.

This sequence joins TRBV12-3 or TRBV12-4 and TRBJ1-5; D is ambiguous. This CDR3 comprises 12 residues. V was trimmed by 5 bases and J by 9 bases, leaving 11 bases between them. The CDR3 nucleotides read TGTGCCAGCAGTACAAACAATGGGCCCCAGCATTTT. Translating gives CASSTNNGPQHF.

This clone has a single count. This chain links TRBV19 with TRBJ2-4; tentatively, D is TRBD1 (5 bases). The CDR3 is made up of 15 amino acids. V shed 6 bases and J shed 7 bases, with 19 bases lying between them. CDR1 LNHDA and CDR2 SQIVND come from the germline V gene (reference sequence). CDR3 in DNA: TGTGCCAGTAGCAGACCAGGACACCCTATTAACATTCAGTACTTC. Its protein is CASSRPGHPINIQYF.

This clone was seen once. The genes are TRBV9 and TRBJ2-1, with 10 bases that match TRBD2. V was clipped by 4 bases and J by 5 bases; unmatched bases: 9. CDR3 size: 16 residues. Germline V gives CDR1 SGDLS, CDR2 YYNGEE. The CDR3 protein is CASSSLAGDFHNEQFF. The DNA for the CDR3 is TGTGCCAGCAGCTCCCTAGCGGGGGATTTTCACAATGAGCAGTTCTTC.

The rearrangement links TRBV5-5 to TRBJ2-7, with TRBD2 as a possible D gene (6 bases). CDR1 and CDR2 (germline): SGHKS, YYEKEE (reference sequence). The V end was cut by 0 bases, the J end by 4 bases, with 8 bases between. CDR3 size: 13 residues. The CDR3 region has the DNA TGTGCCAGCAGCTTGGTGGAGGGATACGAGCAGTACTTC. It yields the protein CASSLVEGYEQYF.

The rearrangement links TRBV30 to TRBJ1-1; 9 bases are a match to TRBD1. The J segment lost 6 bases and the V segment lost 5 bases, leaving 10 bases of the junction unmatched. Germline CDR1 reads GTSNPN; CDR2 reads SVGIG (reference sequence). The CDR3 length is 14 residues. The DNA for the CDR3 is TGTGCCTGGGGGGTCGGGACAGGGATATCTGAAGCTTTCTTT. Translation: CAWGVGTGISEAFF. Drawing the rest from reference TRBV30 and TRBJ1-1, the complete variable domain is SQTIHQWPATLVQPVGSPLSLECTVEGTSNPNLYWYRQAAGRGLQLLFYSVGIGQISSEVPQNLSASRPQDRQFILSSKKLLLSDSGFYLCAWGVGTGISEAFFGQGTRLTVV.